The TCR beta chain described here comes from a study of blood T cell repertoires in COVID-19. On the study more broadly: In each case, the material was cDNA or gDNA derived from T cells, B-cell-depleted T cells, or PBMCs.

V dropped 1 base and J dropped 0 bases, with 5 bases sitting between them. The CDR3 sequence is 13 residues long. Germline CDR1 is SGHRS and CDR2 is YFSETQ. Original processing notes: The authors estimated nucleated cell counts from reference gene primer amplification. Libraries were prepared by immunoSEQ multiplex PCR; TCRdb keeps only in-frame clonotypes and omits some of them. The DNA gave D and trimming, while V, J and clone size come from that table. The sample lists some 290,000 clones, approximately 82% occurring once. Sequencing was done on a sample of peripheral blood. The sequence was collected from a man aged 55-75 years who had recovered from COVID-19. The chain couples TRBV5-1 to TRBJ2-7; D remains unclear. CDR3 loop: CASSLWASYEQYF. CDR3 nucleotide sequence: TGCGCCAGCAGCTTGTGGGCCTCCTACGAGCAGTACTTC.